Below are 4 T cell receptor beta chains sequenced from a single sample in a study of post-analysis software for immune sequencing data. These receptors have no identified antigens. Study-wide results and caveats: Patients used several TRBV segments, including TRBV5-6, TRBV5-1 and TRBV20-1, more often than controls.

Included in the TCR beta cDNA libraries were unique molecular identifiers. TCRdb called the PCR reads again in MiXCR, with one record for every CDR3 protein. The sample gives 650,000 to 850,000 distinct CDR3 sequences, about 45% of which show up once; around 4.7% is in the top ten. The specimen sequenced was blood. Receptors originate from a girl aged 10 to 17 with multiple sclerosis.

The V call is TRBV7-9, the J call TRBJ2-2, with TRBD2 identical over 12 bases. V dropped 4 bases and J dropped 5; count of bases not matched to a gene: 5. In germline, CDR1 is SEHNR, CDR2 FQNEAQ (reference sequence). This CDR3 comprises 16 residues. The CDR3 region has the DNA TGTGCCAGCAGCTGGTCTCTAGCGGGAGGGACCGGGGAGCTGTTTTTT. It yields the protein CASSWSLAGGTGELFF.

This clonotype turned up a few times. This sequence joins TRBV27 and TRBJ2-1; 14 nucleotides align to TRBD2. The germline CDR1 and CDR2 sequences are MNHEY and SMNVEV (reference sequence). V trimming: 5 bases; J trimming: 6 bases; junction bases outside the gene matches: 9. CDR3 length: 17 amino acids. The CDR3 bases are TGTGCCAGCAGTCTCCTTCGACTAGCGGGAGGGCCCAATGAGCAGTTCTTC. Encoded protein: CASSLLRLAGGPNEQFF.

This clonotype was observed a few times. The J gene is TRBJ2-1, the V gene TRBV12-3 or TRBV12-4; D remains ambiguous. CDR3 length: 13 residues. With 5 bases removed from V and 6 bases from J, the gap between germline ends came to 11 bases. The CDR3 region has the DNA TGTGCCAGCAGTCGCGAGAAACTCAATGAGCAGTTCTTC. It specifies CASSREKLNEQFF.

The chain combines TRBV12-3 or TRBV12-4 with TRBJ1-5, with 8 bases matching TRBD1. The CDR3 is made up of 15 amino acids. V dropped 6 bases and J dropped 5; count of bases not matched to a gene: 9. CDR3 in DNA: TGTGCCAGCAGGGCAGGGGGCTGGGGGGATCAGCCCCAGCATTTT. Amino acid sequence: CASRAGGWGDQPQHF.